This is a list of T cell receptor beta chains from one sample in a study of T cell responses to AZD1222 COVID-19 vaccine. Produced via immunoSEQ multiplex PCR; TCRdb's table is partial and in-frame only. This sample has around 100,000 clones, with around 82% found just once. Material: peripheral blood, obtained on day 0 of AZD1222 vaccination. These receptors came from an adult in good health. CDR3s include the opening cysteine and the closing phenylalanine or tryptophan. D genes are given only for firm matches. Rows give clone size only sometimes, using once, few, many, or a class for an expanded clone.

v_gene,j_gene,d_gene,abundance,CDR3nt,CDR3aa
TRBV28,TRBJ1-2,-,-,TGTGCCAGCAGCGTCGACAGGAATGGCTACACCTTC,CASSVDRNGYTF
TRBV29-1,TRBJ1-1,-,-,TGCAGCGTTGAATTAGGGACCCCGAACACTGAAGCTTTCTTT,CSVELGTPNTEAFF
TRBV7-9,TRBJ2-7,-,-,TGTGCCAGCAGCTTAGTCAGCTACGAGCAGTACTTC,CASSLVSYEQYF
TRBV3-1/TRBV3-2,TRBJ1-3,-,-,TGTGCCAGCAGCCAAGATCGGTGGCAGCTAGGGTCTGGAAACACCATATATTTT,CASSQDRWQLGSGNTIYF
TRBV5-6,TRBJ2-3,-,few,TGTGCCAGCAGCGTTTCTATATCTAGCACAGATACGCAGTATTTT,CASSVSISSTDTQYF
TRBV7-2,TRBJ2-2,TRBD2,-,TGTGCCAGCAGCCCGGGACTACTCGGGATCACCGGGGAGCTGTTTTTT,CASSPGLLGITGELFF
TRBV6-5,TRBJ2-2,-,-,TGTGCCAGCAGTCCCTATCCGACGGCCACCGGGGAGCTGTTTTTT,CASSPYPTATGELFF
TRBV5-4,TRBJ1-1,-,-,TGTGCCAGCAGCAGCGGACCTTCCAGAGCTTTCTTT,CASSSGPSRAFF
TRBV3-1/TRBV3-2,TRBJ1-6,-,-,TGTGCCAGCAGCCAAGGATCGGGTAGGGATTCACCCCTCCACTTT,CASSQGSGRDSPLHF
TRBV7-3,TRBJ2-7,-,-,TGTGCCAGCAGCTTACCGAACCCGGGCCGGGCCTACGAGCAGTACTTC,CASSLPNPGRAYEQYF
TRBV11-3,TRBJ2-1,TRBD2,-,TGTGCCAGCAGCTTAGATCTGTGGGGCGGGGGTACGTCTCATAATGAGCAGTTCTTC,CASSLDLWGGGTSHNEQFF
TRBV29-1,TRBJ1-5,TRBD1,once,TGCAGCGTAGCCGACAGGGAAGGTCAGCCCCAGCATTTT,CSVADREGQPQHF
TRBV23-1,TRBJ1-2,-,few,TGCGCCAGCAGTCAAAAAGCCCCCTACTATGGCTACACCTTC,CASSQKAPYYGYTF
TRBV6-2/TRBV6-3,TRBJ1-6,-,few,TGTGCCAGCAGTTACCAGGACCCATTATATTCACCCCTCCACTTT,CASSYQDPLYSPLHF
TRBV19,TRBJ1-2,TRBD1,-,TGTGCCAGTAGTAGGGACAGGACGGGTGGCTACACCTTC,CASSRDRTGGYTF
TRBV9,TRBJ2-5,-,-,TGTGCCAGCAGCGTAGCCTCCGCAGAGACCCAGTACTTC,CASSVASAETQYF
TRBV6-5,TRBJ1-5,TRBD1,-,TGTGCCAGCAGCCAGGGGGCCGACCCGAATCAGCCCCAGCATTTT,CASSQGADPNQPQHF